This T cell receptor (beta chain) was obtained from a study of molecular identifiers for immune sequencing clone quantification. The study, taken as a whole, reports: The study found clones above 20 RNA copies held over 98% of effector molecules and under 1% in naive cells.

The CDR3 covers 11 residues. Trimming took 6 bases from V and 3 from J, leaving 9 bases between them. Germline CDR1 DFQATT, CDR2 SNEGSKA (reference sequence). In preparing bulk TCR libraries, previously described methods and listed TCR primers were used. TCRdb called the PCR reads again in MiXCR, with one record for every CDR3 protein. The table lists some 680,000 distinct CDR3 sequences, less than 30% of them singletons. As to this clonotype: Antigen specificity is unknown.

Sequencing used naive CD8+ T cells from blood, with Jurkat cell RNA spiked in. Subset here: FACS-sorted CD8+CD4-CCR7+CD45RA+ naive T cells. The chain uses TRBV20-1 and TRBJ2-7; D is ambiguous. The clonotype originates from a human donor in good health. Some libraries in this study had Jurkat cell RNA spiked in. The CDR3 bases are TGCAGTGCGAGCGACAACTACGAGCAGTACTTC. Translating gives CSASDNYEQYF.